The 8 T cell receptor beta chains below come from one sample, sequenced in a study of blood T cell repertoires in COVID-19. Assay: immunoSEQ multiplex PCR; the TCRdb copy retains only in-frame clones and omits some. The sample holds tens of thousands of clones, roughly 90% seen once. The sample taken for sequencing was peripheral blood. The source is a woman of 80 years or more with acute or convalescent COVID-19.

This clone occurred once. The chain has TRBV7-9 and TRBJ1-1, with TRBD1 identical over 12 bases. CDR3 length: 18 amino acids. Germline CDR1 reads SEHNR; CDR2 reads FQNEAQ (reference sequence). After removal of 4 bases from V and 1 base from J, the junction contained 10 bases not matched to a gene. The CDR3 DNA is TGTGCCAGCAGCTGGAACCGGGACAGGGGGCTTTCGAACACTGAAGCTTTCTTT. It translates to CASSWNRDRGLSNTEAFF.

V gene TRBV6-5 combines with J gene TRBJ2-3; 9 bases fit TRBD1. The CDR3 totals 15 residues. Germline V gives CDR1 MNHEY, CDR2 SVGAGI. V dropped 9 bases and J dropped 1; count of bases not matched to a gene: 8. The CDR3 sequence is CASFLQGARTDTQYF. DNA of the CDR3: TGTGCCAGTTTTCTACAGGGGGCCCGCACAGATACGCAGTATTTT.

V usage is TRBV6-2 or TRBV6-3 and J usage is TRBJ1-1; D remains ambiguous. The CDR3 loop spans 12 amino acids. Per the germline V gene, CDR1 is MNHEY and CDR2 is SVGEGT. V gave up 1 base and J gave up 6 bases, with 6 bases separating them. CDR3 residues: CASSYFSSEAFF. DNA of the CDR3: TGTGCCAGCAGTTACTTCTCCTCTGAAGCTTTCTTT.

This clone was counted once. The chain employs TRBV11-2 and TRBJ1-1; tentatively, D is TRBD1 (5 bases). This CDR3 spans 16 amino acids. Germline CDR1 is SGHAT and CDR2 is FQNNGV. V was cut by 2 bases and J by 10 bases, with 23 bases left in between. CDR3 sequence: CASSLHDTGHQTRAFF. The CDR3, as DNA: TGTGCCAGCAGCTTACATGATACCGGACACCAAACTCGAGCTTTCTTT.

The CDR3 loop reads CASSQGMGLDRDTQYF. DNA of the CDR3: TGTGCCAGCAGCCAAGGAATGGGACTAGACCGAGATACGCAGTATTTT. The V call is TRBV14, the J call TRBJ2-3; 8 positions agree with TRBD2. Germline V gives CDR1 SGHDN, CDR2 FVKESK. CDR3 size: 16 residues. Germline trimming cut 1 base from V and 5 bases from J; bases unmatched to any gene: 8. Variable domain in full (rest from reference TRBV14 and TRBJ2-3): EAGVTQFPSHSVIEKGQTVTLRCDPISGHDNLYWYRRVMGKEIKFLLHFVKESKQDESGMPNNRFLAERTGGTYSTLKVQPAELEDSGVYFCASSQGMGLDRDTQYFGPGTRLTVL.

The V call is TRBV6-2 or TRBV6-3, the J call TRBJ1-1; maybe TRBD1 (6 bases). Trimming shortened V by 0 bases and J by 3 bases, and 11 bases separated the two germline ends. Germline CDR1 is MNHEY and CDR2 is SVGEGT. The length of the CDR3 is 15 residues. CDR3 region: CASSYSYRADTEAFF. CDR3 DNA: TGTGCCAGCAGTTACTCGTACAGGGCGGACACTGAAGCTTTCTTT.

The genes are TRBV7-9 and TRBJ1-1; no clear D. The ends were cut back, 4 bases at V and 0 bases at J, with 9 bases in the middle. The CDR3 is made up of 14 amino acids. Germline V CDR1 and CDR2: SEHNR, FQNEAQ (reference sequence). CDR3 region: CASSSNGVNTEAFF. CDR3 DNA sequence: TGTGCCAGCAGCTCGAACGGGGTGAACACTGAAGCTTTCTTT.

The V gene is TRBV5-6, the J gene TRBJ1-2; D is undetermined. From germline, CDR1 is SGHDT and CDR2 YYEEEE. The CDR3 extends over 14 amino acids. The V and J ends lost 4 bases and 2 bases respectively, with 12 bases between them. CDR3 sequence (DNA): TGTGCCAGCAGCCCAGACGCCGGGAACTATGGCTACACCTTC. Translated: CASSPDAGNYGYTF. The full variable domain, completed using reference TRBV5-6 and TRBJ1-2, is DAGVTQSPTHLIKTRGQQVTLRCSPKSGHDTVSWYQQALGQGPQFIFQYYEEEERQRGNFPDRFSGHQFPNYSSELNVNALLLGDSALYLCASSPDAGNYGYTFGSGTRLTVV.